Presented here are 9 T cell receptor beta chains from one specimen sequenced in a study of cytomegalovirus exposure and HLA in healthy donors. PCR used 60 Vbeta primers and 13 Jbeta primers. Profiling relied on immunoSEQ multiplex PCR, and the TCRdb table lists in-frame clones only, not all of them. The repertoire holds 100,000 to 150,000 clones, with over 65% as singletons. Sequencing was done on a sample of PBMCs. Receptors originate from a woman aged 50 to 60 in good health and CMV-seropositive.

This clone showed up just a few times. V usage is TRBV12-5 and J usage is TRBJ2-2; 10 positions agree with TRBD2. The CDR3 loop spans 17 amino acids. V was clipped by 2 bases and J by 4 bases; unmatched bases: 7. In germline, CDR1 is LGHNT, CDR2 FRNRAP. CDR3 amino acids: CASGLIIAGGFTGELFF. The CDR3 nucleotides are TGTGCTAGTGGTTTGATAATAGCGGGGGGATTCACCGGGGAGCTGTTTTTT.

The V call is TRBV4-3, the J call TRBJ2-7; maybe TRBD1 (6 bases). Trimming took 4 bases from V and 3 from J, leaving 16 bases between them. This CDR3 spans 15 amino acids. Looked up from germline, CDR1 is LGHNA and CDR2 is YSLEER. CDR3 loop: CASSRQTGLIYEQYF. CDR3 nucleotides: TGCGCCAGCAGCCGGCAAACAGGGTTGATCTACGAGCAGTACTTC.

This rearrangement joins TRBV4-1 to TRBJ2-3, with 7 bases matching TRBD2. CDR3 length equals 15 residues. Germline loops: CDR1 MGHRA, CDR2 YSYEKL. With V trimmed by 7 bases and J by 2 bases, 9 bases remained unmatched. CDR3 coding DNA: TGCGCCAGCAAATTAACCGCGGGAGCCACAGATACGCAGTATTTT. Translated, it gives CASKLTAGATDTQYF.

The chain has TRBV5-6 and TRBJ2-5; 10 nucleotides line up with TRBD2. The CDR3 consists of 16 residues. Germline loops: CDR1 SGHDT, CDR2 YYEEEE. With V trimmed by 0 bases and J by 5 bases, 7 bases remained unmatched. The CDR3 region is CASSLVSAGGQETQYF. The DNA of the CDR3 is TGTGCCAGCAGCTTGGTCTCAGCGGGAGGGCAGGAGACCCAGTACTTC.

The rearrangement joins TRBV28 to TRBJ1-3; maybe TRBD1 (5 bases). The CDR3 spans 15 residues. V gave up 1 base and J gave up 4 bases, with 11 bases separating them. From germline, CDR1 is MDHEN and CDR2 SYDVKM. CDR3 DNA sequence: TGTGCCAGCAGTTTATCTCCAGGGAGGGGAAACACCATATATTTT. Encoded protein: CASSLSPGRGNTIYF.

CDR3 coding DNA: TGTGCTAGTGGTTCTACAGGGAATTCACCCCTCCACTTT. The encoded protein is CASGSTGNSPLHF. The V gene is TRBV12-5, the J gene TRBJ1-6, with a tentative D call TRBD1 (6 bases). The CDR3 is 13 residues long. CDR1 is LGHNT, CDR2 FRNRAP, per germline. Trimming shortened V by 4 bases and J by 7 bases, and 8 bases separated the two germline ends.

The genes are TRBV30 and TRBJ2-2, with 9 bases lining up with TRBD1. This CDR3 has 14 amino acids. Germline CDR1 reads GTSNPN; CDR2 reads SVGIG (reference sequence). Germline trimming cut 4 bases from V and 7 bases from J; bases unmatched to any gene: 7. CDR3 bases: TGTGCCTGGAAGGACAGGGGATTTGTCGGGGAGCTGTTTTTT. It is translated as CAWKDRGFVGELFF. Together with reference TRBV30 and TRBJ2-2, the CDR3 gives the full variable domain: SQTIHQWPATLVQPVGSPLSLECTVEGTSNPNLYWYRQAAGRGLQLLFYSVGIGQISSEVPQNLSASRPQDRQFILSSKKLLLSDSGFYLCAWKDRGFVGELFFGEGSRLTVL.

J is TRBJ2-5 and V is TRBV6-1; maybe TRBD2 (7 bases). The closer fit of TRBJ2-7 to the DNA end suggests the J call may be wrong. Germline values: CDR1 MNHNS, CDR2 SASEGT. The CDR3 loop spans 14 amino acids. The CDR3 region has the DNA TGTGCCAGCAGCGCCGGCGGGGGCCCCTACGAGCAGTACTTC. This translates into CASSAGGGPYEQYF.

As to this clone: The same CDR3 arises from other DNA sequences in this sample as well. The V call is TRBV5-1, the J call TRBJ2-3; D is unresolved. Germline CDR1 is SGHRS and CDR2 is YFSETQ. The CDR3 runs 14 residues. V shed 0 bases and J shed 1 base, with 6 bases lying between them. The DNA for the CDR3 is TGCGCCAGCAGCTTGGTGGCGGGCACAGATACGCAGTATTTT. Translation: CASSLVAGTDTQYF.